This TCR beta chain was identified during a study of technical replicates of blood from a few donors. CDR1 is ENHRY, CDR2 SYGVKD, per germline. The V gene lost 3 bases and the J gene lost 2 bases, with 10 bases spanning the gap. The CDR3 spans 14 residues. TCRdb's table, derived via immunoSEQ multiplex PCR, lists solely in-frame clones and lacks some. The data show approximately 79,000 clones, roughly 96% seen once. This chain connects TRBV10-3 to TRBJ1-1; D is uncertain. The sequenced sample consisted of T cells isolated from PBMCs. This TCR was sampled from a human donor in good health. Written as DNA, the CDR3 is TGTGCCATCAGTGATTTTGGAGGTAACACTGAAGCTTTCTTT. Translation gives CAISDFGGNTEAFF.